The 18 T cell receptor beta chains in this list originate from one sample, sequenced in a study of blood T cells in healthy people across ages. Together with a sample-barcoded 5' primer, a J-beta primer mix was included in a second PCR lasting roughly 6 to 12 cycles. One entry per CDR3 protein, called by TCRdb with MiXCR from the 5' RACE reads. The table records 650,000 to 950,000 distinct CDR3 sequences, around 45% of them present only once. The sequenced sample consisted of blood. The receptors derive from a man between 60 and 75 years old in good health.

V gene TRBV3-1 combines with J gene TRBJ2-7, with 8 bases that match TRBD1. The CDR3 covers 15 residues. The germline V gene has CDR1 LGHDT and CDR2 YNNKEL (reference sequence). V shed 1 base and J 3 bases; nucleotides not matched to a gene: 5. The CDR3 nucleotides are TGTGCCAGCAGCCAAGTTCAGGGGGCGGACTACGAGCAGTACTTC. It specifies CASSQVQGADYEQYF.

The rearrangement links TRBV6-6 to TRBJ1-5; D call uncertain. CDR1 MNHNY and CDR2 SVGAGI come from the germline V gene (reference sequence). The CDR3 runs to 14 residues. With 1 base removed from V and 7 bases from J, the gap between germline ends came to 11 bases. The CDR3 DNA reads TGTGCCAGCAGTTACTTGGGGTCTCAACAGCCCCAGCATTTT. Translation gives CASSYLGSQQPQHF.

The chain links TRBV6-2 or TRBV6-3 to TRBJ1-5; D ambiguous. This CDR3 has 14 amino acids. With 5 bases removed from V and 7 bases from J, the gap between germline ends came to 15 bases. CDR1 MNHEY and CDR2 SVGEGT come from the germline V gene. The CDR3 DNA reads TGTGCCAGCAGTGATTGGGCGGTTGGGCAGCCCCAGCATTTT. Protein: CASSDWAVGQPQHF.

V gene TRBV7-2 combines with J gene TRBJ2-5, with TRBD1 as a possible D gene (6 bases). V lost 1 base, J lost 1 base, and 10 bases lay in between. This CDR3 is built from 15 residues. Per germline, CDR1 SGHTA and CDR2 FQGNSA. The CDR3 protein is CASSLGTAFQETQYF. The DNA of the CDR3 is TGTGCCAGCAGCTTAGGGACAGCCTTCCAAGAGACCCAGTACTTC.

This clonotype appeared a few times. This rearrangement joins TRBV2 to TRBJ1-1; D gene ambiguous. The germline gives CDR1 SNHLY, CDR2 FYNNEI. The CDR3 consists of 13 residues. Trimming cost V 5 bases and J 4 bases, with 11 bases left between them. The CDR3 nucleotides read TGTGCCAGCAGTTGGGTGGGCCCCACTGAAGCTTTCTTT. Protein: CASSWVGPTEAFF.

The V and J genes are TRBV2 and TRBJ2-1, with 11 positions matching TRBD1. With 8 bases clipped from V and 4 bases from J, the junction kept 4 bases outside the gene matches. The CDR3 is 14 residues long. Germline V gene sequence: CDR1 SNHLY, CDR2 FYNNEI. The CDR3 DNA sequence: TGTGCCAGCCGCGGGACAGGGGGTTACAATGAGCAGTTCTTC. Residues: CASRGTGGYNEQFF.

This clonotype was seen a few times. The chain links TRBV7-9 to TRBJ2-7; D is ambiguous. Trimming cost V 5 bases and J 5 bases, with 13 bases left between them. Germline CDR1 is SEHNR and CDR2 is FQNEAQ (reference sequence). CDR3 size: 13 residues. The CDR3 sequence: CASSVGPGNEQYF. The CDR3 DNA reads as TGTGCCAGCAGCGTAGGTCCAGGAAACGAGCAGTACTTC.

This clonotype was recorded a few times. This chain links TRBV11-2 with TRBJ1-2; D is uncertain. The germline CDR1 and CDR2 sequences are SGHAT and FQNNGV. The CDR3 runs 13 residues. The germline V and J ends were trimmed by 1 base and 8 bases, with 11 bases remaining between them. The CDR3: CASSLGWEGGYTF. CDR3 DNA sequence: TGTGCCAGCAGCTTAGGCTGGGAAGGAGGCTACACCTTC.

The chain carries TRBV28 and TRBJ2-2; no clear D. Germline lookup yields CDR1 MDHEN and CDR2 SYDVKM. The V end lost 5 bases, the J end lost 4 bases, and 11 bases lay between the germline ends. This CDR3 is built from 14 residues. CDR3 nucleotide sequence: TGTGCCAGCAGTCAGGTGGATAGCACCGGGGAGCTGTTTTTT. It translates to CASSQVDSTGELFF.

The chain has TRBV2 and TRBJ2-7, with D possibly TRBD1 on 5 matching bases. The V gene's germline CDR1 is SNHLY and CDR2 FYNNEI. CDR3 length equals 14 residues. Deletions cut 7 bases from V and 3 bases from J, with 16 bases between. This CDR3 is CASTKSGLNYEQYF. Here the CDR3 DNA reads TGTGCCAGCACCAAATCAGGGCTGAACTACGAGCAGTACTTC.

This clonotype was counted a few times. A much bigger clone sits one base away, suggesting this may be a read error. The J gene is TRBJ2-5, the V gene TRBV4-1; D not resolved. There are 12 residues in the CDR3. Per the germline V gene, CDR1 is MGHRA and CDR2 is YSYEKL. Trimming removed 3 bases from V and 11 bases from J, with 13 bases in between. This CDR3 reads CASSQKMGEQYF. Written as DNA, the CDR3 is TGCGCCAGCAGCCAGAAAATGGGTGAGCAGTACTTC.

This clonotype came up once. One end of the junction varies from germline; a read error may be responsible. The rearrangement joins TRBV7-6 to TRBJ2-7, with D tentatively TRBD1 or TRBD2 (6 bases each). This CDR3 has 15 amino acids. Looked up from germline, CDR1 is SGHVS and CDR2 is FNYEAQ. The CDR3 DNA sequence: TGTGCCAGCAGCTTAGAAGGGGGGAGCCCCTACGAGCTGTACTTC. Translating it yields CASSLEGGSPYELYF.

In DNA form, the CDR3 reads TGTGCCTGGAGTGTAGGACAGGGGGACAATGAGCAGTTCTTC. Protein product: CAWSVGQGDNEQFF. The chain employs TRBV30 and TRBJ2-1, with TRBD1 identical over 10 bases. Unmatched junction bases numbered 1, after V lost 0 bases and J lost 5 bases. This CDR3 has 14 residues. From germline, CDR1 is GTSNPN and CDR2 SVGIG (reference sequence).

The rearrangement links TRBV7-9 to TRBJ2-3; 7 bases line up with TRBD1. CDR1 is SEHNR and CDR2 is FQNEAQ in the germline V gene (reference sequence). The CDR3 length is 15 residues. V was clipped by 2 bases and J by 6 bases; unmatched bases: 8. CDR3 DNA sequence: TGTGCCAGCAGCTTAACAGGGGCAGGTGCCGATACGCAGTATTTT. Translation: CASSLTGAGADTQYF.

DNA for the CDR3: TGCGCCAGCAGCCAGCAGGGGCGGGGGGATACGCAGTATTTT. The encoded protein is CASSQQGRGDTQYF. The chain is built from TRBV4-1 and TRBJ2-3, with D perhaps matching TRBD2 (7 bases). The CDR3 is 14 amino acids. The germline V gene has CDR1 MGHRA and CDR2 YSYEKL. Trimming took 3 bases from V and 6 from J, leaving 13 bases between them.

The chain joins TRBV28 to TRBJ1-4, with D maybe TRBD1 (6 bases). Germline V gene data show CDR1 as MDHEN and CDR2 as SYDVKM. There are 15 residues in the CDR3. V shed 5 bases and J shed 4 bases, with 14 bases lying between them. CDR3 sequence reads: CASSTTGRSNEKLFF. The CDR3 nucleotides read TGTGCCAGCAGTACAACAGGGAGAAGTAATGAAAAACTGTTTTTT.

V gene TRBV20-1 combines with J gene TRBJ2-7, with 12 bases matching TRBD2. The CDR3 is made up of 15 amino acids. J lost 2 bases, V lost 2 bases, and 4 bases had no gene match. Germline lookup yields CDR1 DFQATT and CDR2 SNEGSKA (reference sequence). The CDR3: CSARRTSGVPYEQYF. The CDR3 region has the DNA TGCAGTGCTAGACGGACTAGCGGGGTTCCCTACGAGCAGTACTTC.

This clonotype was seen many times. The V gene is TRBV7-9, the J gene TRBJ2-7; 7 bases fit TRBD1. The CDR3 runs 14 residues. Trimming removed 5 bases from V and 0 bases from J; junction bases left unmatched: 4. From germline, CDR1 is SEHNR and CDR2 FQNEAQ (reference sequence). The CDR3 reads CASSGTGVSYEQYF. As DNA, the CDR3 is TGTGCCAGCAGCGGAACAGGGGTCTCCTACGAGCAGTACTTC.